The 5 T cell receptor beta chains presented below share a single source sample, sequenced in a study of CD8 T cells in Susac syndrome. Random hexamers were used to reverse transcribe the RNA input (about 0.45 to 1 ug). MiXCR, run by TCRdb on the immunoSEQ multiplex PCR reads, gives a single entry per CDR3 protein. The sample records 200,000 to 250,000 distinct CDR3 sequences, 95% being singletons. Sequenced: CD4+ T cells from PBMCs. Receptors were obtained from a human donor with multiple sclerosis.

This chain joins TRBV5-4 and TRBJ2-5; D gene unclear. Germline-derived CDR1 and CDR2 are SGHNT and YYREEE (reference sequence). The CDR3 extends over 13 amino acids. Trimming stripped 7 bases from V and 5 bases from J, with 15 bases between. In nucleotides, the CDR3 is TGTGCCAGCTCACCAACTGGGTTGGAGACCCAGTACTTC. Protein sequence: CASSPTGLETQYF.

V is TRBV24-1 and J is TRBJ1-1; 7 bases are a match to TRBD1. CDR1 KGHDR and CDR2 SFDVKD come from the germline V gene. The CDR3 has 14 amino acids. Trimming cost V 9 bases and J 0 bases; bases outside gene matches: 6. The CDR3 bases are TGTGCCACCGGGGACAGACCGATGAACACTGAAGCTTTCTTT. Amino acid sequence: CATGDRPMNTEAFF.

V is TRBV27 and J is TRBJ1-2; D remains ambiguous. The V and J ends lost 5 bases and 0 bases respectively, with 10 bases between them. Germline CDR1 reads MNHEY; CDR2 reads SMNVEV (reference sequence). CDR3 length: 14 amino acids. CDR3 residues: CASSHTRANYGYTF. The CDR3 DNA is TGTGCCAGCAGTCACACGCGGGCTAACTATGGCTACACCTTC.

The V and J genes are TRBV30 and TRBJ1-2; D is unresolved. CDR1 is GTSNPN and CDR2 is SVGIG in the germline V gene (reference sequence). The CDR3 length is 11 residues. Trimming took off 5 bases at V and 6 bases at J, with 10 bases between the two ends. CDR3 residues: CAWAIGDGYTF. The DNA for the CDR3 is TGTGCCTGGGCCATTGGGGATGGCTACACCTTC.

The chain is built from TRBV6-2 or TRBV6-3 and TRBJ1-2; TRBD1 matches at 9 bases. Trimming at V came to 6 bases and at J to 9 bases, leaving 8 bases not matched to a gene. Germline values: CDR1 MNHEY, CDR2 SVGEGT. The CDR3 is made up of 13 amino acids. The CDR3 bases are TGTGCCAGCAGACTACCGGGACAGGGAAGCTACACCTTC. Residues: CASRLPGQGSYTF.